This T cell receptor (beta chain) was identified in a study of cytomegalovirus exposure and HLA in healthy donors. The CDR3 is 11 residues long. The germline V gene has CDR1 DFQATT and CDR2 SNEGSKA (reference sequence). The ends were cut back, 2 bases at V and 7 bases at J, with 9 bases in the middle. A remark on this clone: Its target is not known.

The PCR was carried out with 60 Vbeta primers and 13 Jbeta primers. Assay used: immunoSEQ multiplex PCR; TCRdb lists only in-frame clones, some missing. The sample lists about 150,000 clones, roughly 66% occurring once. Study findings and constraints: A prior analysis recorded that most TCR beta V segments were productive about 87% or about 30% of the time. In a later analysis, TCR association rates varied by HLA locus: DRB1 most, HLA-C fewest. A few CMV-associated chains proved CMV antigen-specific in vitro. Later on, a genetic analysis was performed. It linked a missense variant in DCLRE1C with V- and J-gene trimming of TCR beta.

The sequence was collected from a woman between 55 and 75 years old in good health and CMV-seronegative. Sequencing was done on a sample of PBMCs. The chain couples TRBV20-1 to TRBJ2-7; possible D gene TRBD2, 6 bases. The CDR3 loop reads CSARLAREQYF. CDR3 bases: TGCAGTGCTAGACTAGCGCGTGAGCAGTACTTC.